This T cell receptor beta chain emerged from a study of CD8+ T cells in alopecia areata. Across the whole study: For treated patients, severity scores reflected the percentage of scalp area affected.

The CDR3 consists of 14 residues. V dropped 0 bases and J dropped 5 bases, with 9 bases sitting between them. CDR1 and CDR2 from the germline V gene are SGHDT and YYEEEE. Noted treatment: oral pan-JAK inhibitor, 5-10 mg twice daily. PBMCs served as the source from which CD4+ and CD8+ T cells were sorted. Extracted RNA was reverse transcribed into cDNA, the sequencing template. Here immunoSEQ multiplex PCR was the method, and the copy in TCRdb shows in-frame clones only, minus some. The sample consists of 160,000 or so clones, about 54% of them appearing once. This receptor was taken from a human donor with alopecia areata. The chain links TRBV5-6 to TRBJ1-5; perhaps TRBD1 as D (5 bases). Source: CD4+ T cells sorted from blood, taken at approximately week 56, from a patient treated with tofacitinib. CDR3 coding DNA: TGTGCCAGCAGCTTGGGACAGTACTATCAGCCCCAGCATTTT. Its translation: CASSLGQYYQPQHF.